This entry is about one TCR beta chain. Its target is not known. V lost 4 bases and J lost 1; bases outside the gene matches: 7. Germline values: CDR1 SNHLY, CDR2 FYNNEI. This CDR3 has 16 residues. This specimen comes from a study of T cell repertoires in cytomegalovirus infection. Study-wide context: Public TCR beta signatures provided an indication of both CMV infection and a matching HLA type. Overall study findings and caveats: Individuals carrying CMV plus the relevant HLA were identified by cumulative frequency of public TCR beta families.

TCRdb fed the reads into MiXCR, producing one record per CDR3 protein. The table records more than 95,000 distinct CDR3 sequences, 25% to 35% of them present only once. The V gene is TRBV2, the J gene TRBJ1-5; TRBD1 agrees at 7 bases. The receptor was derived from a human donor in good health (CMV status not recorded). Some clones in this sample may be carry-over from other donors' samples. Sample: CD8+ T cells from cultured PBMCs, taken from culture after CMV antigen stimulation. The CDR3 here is CASSVGRQGSNQPQHF. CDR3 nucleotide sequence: TGTGCCAGCAGTGTGGGTCGACAGGGAAGCAATCAGCCCCAGCATTTT.